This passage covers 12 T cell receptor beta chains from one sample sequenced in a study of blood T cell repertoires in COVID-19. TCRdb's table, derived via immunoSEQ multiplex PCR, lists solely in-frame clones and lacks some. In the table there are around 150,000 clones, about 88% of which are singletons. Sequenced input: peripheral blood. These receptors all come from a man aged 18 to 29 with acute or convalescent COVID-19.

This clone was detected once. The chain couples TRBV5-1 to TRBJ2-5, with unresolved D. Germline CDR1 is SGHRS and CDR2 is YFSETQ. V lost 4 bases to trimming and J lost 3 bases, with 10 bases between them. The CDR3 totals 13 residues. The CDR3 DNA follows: TGCGCCAGCAGCCCCGGGTCTAAAGAGACCCAGTACTTC. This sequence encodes CASSPGSKETQYF.

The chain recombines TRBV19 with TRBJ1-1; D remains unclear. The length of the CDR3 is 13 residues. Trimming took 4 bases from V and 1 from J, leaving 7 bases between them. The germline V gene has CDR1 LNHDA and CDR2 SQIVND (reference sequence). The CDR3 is CASSTLANTEAFF. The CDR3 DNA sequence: TGTGCCAGTAGTACTTTAGCGAACACTGAAGCTTTCTTT.

In DNA, the CDR3 is TGTGCCAGCAGCCCACCCTTGCGGGGGGGCCCTGCCGATACGCAGTATTTT. It specifies CASSPPLRGGPADTQYF. The chain combines TRBV5-6 with TRBJ2-3; TRBD2 matches 9 bases. CDR1 is SGHDT, CDR2 YYEEEE, per germline. This CDR3 spans 17 amino acids. J was trimmed by 6 bases and V by 4 bases; bases with no gene match: 15.

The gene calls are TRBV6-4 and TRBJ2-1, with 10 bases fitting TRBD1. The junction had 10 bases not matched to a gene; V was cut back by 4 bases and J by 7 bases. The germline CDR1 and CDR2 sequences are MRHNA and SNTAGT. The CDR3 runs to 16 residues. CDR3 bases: TGTGCCAGCAGTGTGGAGACAGGGGGCGCTTCAAATGAGCAGTTCTTC. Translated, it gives CASSVETGGASNEQFF.

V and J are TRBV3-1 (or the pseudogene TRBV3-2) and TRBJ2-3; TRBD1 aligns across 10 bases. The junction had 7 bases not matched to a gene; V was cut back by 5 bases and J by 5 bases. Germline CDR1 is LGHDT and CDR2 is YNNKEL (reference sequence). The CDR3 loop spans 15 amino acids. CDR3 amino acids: CASSSGTGVLDTQYF. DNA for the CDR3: TGTGCCAGCAGCTCCGGGACAGGGGTCTTAGATACGCAGTATTTT.

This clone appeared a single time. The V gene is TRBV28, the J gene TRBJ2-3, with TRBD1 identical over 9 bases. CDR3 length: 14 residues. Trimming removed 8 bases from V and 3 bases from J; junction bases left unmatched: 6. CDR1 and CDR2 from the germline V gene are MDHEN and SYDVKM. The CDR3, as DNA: TGTGCCAGCGGCCAACAGGGGGCAACAGATACGCAGTATTTT. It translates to CASGQQGATDTQYF.

CDR3 in amino acids: CASSRTSGGAGELFF. CDR3 nucleotides: TGTGCCAGCAGCCGGACTAGCGGGGGGGCCGGGGAGCTGTTTTTT. The rearrangement joins TRBV4-2 to TRBJ2-2; 15 nucleotides agree with TRBD2. Looked up from germline, CDR1 is LGHNA and CDR2 is YNFKEQ. Germline trimming cut 4 bases from V and 6 bases from J; bases unmatched to any gene: 0. The CDR3 extends over 15 amino acids.

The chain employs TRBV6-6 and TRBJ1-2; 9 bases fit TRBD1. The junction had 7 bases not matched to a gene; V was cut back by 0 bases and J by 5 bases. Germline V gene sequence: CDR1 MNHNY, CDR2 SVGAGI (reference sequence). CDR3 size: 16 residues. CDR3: CASSYSNRGQGYGYTF. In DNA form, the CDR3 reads TGTGCCAGCAGTTACTCGAATCGGGGACAGGGATATGGCTACACCTTC.

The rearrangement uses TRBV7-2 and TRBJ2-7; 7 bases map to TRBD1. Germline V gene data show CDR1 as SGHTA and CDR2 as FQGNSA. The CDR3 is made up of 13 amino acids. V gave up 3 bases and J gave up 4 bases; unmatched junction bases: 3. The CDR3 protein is CASSFSRGYEQYV. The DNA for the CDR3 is TGTGCCAGCAGCTTCTCCAGGGGGTACGAGCAGTACGTC.

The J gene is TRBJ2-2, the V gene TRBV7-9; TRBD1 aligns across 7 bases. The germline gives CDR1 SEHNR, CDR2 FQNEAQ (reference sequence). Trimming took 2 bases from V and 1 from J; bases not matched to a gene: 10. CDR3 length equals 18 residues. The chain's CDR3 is CASSLSRYDRVNTGELFF. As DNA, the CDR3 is TGTGCCAGCAGCTTAAGTCGGTATGACAGGGTGAACACCGGGGAGCTGTTTTTT.

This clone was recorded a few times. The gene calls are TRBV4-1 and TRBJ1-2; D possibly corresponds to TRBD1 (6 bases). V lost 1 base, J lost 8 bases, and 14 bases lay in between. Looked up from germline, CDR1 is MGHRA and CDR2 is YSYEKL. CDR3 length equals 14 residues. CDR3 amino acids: CASSQVGGAEGYTF. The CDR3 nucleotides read TGCGCCAGCAGCCAAGTGGGGGGGGCGGAGGGCTACACCTTC.

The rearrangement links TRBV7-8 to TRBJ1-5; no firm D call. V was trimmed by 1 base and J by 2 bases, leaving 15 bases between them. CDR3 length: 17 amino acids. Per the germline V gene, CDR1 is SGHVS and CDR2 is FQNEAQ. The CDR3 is CASSLDTAPSGNQPQHF. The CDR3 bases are TGTGCCAGCAGCTTAGACACAGCCCCATCGGGCAATCAGCCCCAGCATTTT.